This T cell receptor (beta chain) was identified in a study of T cell clonotyping in hematopoietic cell transplantation. Study-wide results and limits: Graft donor and pretransplant recipient Inverse Simpson Index values predicted broader posttransplant TCR diversity. At the given depth, recipient repertoires were over 97% de novo clonotypes. Pathologically expanded recipient clonotypes increased progressively from day 30 to day 180 as diversity fell.

Concerning this clone itself: The antigen is not known.

Deletions cut 5 bases from V and 0 bases from J, with 13 bases between. Germline V lookup: CDR1 SQVTM, CDR2 ANQGSEA. The CDR3 totals 14 residues. Samples: about 28 days before transplant, then days 30, 100 and 180 after. Sequencing used immunoSEQ multiplex PCR; TCRdb keeps in-frame clones, though not all of them. The repertoire holds 13,000 or so clones, with about nine tenths as singletons. The TCR originated in a female patient aged 50-59 years who had an allogeneic stem cell transplant from an unrelated donor, so the T cells may come from the graft donor. Some clones in this sample may be carry-over from other donors' samples. Sample: PBMCs, taken 100 days after allogeneic stem cell transplant. The rearrangement uses TRBV29-1 and TRBJ1-2; unclear D gene. The CDR3 nucleotides are TGCAGCGTTCCGGAGACGGCGACTAACTATGGCTACACCTTC. Residues: CSVPETATNYGYTF.